Following are 19 T cell receptor beta chains from one sample sequenced in a study of molecular identifiers for immune sequencing clone quantification. One entry per CDR3 protein results from TCRdb running MiXCR on the PCR reads. This sample yields about 97,000 distinct CDR3 sequences, of which about 35% are seen a single time; less than 10% belongs to the top ten. Sequenced material: naive CD8+ T cells from blood, with Jurkat cell RNA spiked in. Sample subset: FACS-sorted CD8+CD4-CCR7+CD45RA+ naive T cells. These receptors all come from a human donor in good health. Some libraries in this study had Jurkat cell RNA spiked in.

The V and J genes are TRBV28 and TRBJ1-4; a weak D match, TRBD1 (5 bases). Germline CDR1 reads MDHEN; CDR2 reads SYDVKM. This CDR3 spans 13 amino acids. Trimming pared 10 bases from V and 8 bases from J, leaving 17 bases between. The CDR3 DNA follows: TGTGCCACCGCGGGGCTAGGGGTCGAAAAACTGTTTTTT. As protein: CATAGLGVEKLFF.

This clonotype showed up just a few times. At one end, the junction sequence differs from germline, possibly due to a read error. CDR3 loop: CASSLGAGAYVQYF. Here the CDR3 DNA reads TGTGCCAGCAGTTTAGGAGCGGGAGCCTACGTGCAGTACTTC. The chain employs TRBV27 and TRBJ2-7, with 8 bases lining up with TRBD2. Per germline, CDR1 MNHEY and CDR2 SMNVEV (reference sequence). This CDR3 spans 14 amino acids.

The chain couples TRBV6-6 to TRBJ2-5; possible D gene TRBD1, 6 bases. Germline CDR1 is MNHNY and CDR2 is SVGAGI (reference sequence). V gave up 2 bases and J gave up 4 bases, with 17 bases separating them. CDR3 size: 16 residues. CDR3 nucleotides: TGTGCCAGCAGTTACCCGCGAGGACAGCCCCGAGAGACCCAGTACTTC. Amino acids: CASSYPRGQPRETQYF.

This clonotype appeared a few times. The chain recombines TRBV27 with TRBJ2-3, with a tentative D call TRBD1 (6 bases). Germline V gives CDR1 MNHEY, CDR2 SMNVEV (reference sequence). CDR3 size: 15 residues. V lost 4 bases and J 2 bases, leaving 13 bases between the germline ends. The CDR3 region has the DNA TGTGCCAGCAGTTCCGACGACAGGTACACAGATACGCAGTATTTT. Protein product: CASSSDDRYTDTQYF.

This clonotype was detected a few times. This rearrangement joins TRBV27 to TRBJ1-1; the D is unclear. Germline assignment: CDR1 MNHEY and CDR2 SMNVEV (reference sequence). CDR3 length: 13 residues. Trimming took 3 bases from V and 6 from J, leaving 11 bases between them. Here the CDR3 reads CASSFIGGAEAFF. The CDR3 DNA follows: TGTGCCAGCAGTTTCATCGGAGGAGCTGAAGCTTTCTTT.

Ten or more counts support this clonotype. The V gene is TRBV28, the J gene TRBJ1-5; TRBD1 might be the D (5 bases). The V gene's germline CDR1 is MDHEN and CDR2 SYDVKM. The CDR3 runs 14 residues. Trimming removed 5 bases at V and 6 bases at J, with 14 bases between. The CDR3 DNA reads TGTGCCAGCAGTCTGGGACGGTTCGGTCAGCCCCAGCATTTT. It specifies CASSLGRFGQPQHF.

This clonotype was observed a single time. The junction shows a germline mismatch at one end, possibly a read error. This sequence joins TRBV11-2 and TRBJ2-3; 8 bases agree with TRBD1. The CDR3 has 13 residues. Looked up from germline, CDR1 is SGHAT and CDR2 is FQNNGV. CDR3 region: CASDRGGTATQYF. The DNA of the CDR3 is TGTGCCTCCGACAGGGGTGGGACAGCTACGCAGTATTTT.

This clonotype was detected only a few times. The rearrangement joins TRBV13 to TRBJ2-7; 7 bases match TRBD2. V was pared by 3 bases and J by 1 base, with 6 bases of the junction left unmatched. This CDR3 has 15 residues. The germline CDR1 and CDR2 sequences are PRHDT and FYEKMQ (reference sequence). The CDR3 region is CASSFNSGGSYEQYF. DNA of the CDR3: TGTGCCAGCAGCTTTAACTCCGGGGGGTCCTACGAGCAGTACTTC.

Notes on this clonotype: At one of its ends the junction is not consistent with the germline gene, which may arise from a read error. The V and J genes are TRBV27 and TRBJ2-7; D is possibly TRBD1 (6 bases). Germline CDR1 is MNHEY and CDR2 is SMNVEV (reference sequence). This CDR3 spans 14 amino acids. CDR3 DNA sequence: TGTGCCAGCAGTAAGGCAGGGGCCACCTACGAGCGGTACTTC. Translating it yields CASSKAGATYERYF.

V is TRBV4-3 and J is TRBJ2-1; 7 bases line up with TRBD2. Germline CDR1 is LGHNA and CDR2 is YSLEER. There are 18 residues in the CDR3. Germline trimming cut 0 bases from V and 7 bases from J; bases unmatched to any gene: 15. CDR3 bases: TGCGCCAGCAGCCAAGATCTTCCAGCGGGAACTCAGGGTAATGAGCAGTTCTTC. Encoded protein: CASSQDLPAGTQGNEQFF.

On this clonotype itself: A single base separates this from a much larger clone, so it may be a read error. The rearrangement links TRBV7-2 to TRBJ2-1, with TRBD2 identical over 10 bases. The V gene's germline CDR1 is SGHTA and CDR2 FQGNSA. The length of the CDR3 is 19 residues. CDR3 protein: CASSLMEALGLAPYNEQLF. CDR3 in DNA: TGTGCCAGCAGCTTAATGGAGGCTTTGGGACTAGCGCCTTACAATGAGCAGCTCTTC.

As concerns this clonotype: A much more abundant neighbour one base away suggests this may be a read error. V gene TRBV5-1 combines with J gene TRBJ2-7; D possibly matches TRBD1 or TRBD2 (6 bases each). Trimming removed 0 bases from V and 1 base from J, with 11 bases in between. This CDR3 comprises 15 residues. In germline, CDR1 is SGHRS, CDR2 YFSETQ. CDR3 nucleotide sequence: TGCGCCAGCAGCTTGGTCGGGGGCAGGTCCTACGAGCAGTACTTC. Translating gives CASSLVGGRSYEQYF.

V and J are TRBV11-2 and TRBJ2-3, with a possible D match to TRBD2 (6 bases). Trimming took off 1 base at V and 0 bases at J, with 8 bases between the two ends. The germline gives CDR1 SGHAT, CDR2 FQNNGV. The CDR3 spans 15 residues. The CDR3 DNA follows: TGTGCCAGCAGCTTAGGCGGGATTAGCACAGATACGCAGTATTTT. This translates into CASSLGGISTDTQYF.

Many counts were recorded for this clonotype. This chain connects TRBV7-2 to TRBJ2-7; the D call may be TRBD1 or TRBD2 (5 bases each). Germline CDR1 reads SGHTA; CDR2 reads FQGNSA. The CDR3 consists of 12 residues. V shed 5 bases and J shed 5 bases, with 10 bases lying between them. The CDR3 DNA follows: TGTGCCAGCAGCGCCCGGGGACACGAGCAGTACTTC. It translates to CASSARGHEQYF.

This clonotype occurred many times. This sequence joins TRBV27 and TRBJ1-5; D remains unclear. Germline V gene lookup returns CDR1 MNHEY and CDR2 SMNVEV (reference sequence). The V end was cut by 3 bases, the J end by 3 bases, with 9 bases between. This CDR3 contains 14 residues. The CDR3 DNA follows: TGTGCCAGCAGTTTTTTAGGGATCAATCAGCCCCAGCATTTT. It encodes CASSFLGINQPQHF.

With respect to this clonotype: It may be a read error: a sequence one base away is much more abundant. The rearrangement joins TRBV7-3 to TRBJ2-2; maybe TRBD2 (6 bases). This CDR3 has 16 residues. Germline CDR1 and CDR2: SGHTA and FQGTGA. Trimming cost V 0 bases and J 7 bases, with 15 bases left between them. The CDR3 coding sequence is TGTGCCAGCAGCTTAACGGGCGGGACTGGCAACGGGGAGCTGTTTTTT. Amino acids: CASSLTGGTGNGELFF. The complete variable domain, with remaining parts taken from reference TRBV7-3 and TRBJ2-2, reads GAGVSQTPSNKVTEKGKYVELRCDPISGHTALYWYRQSLGQGPEFLIYFQGTGAADDSGLPNDRFFAVRPEGSVSTLKIQRTERGDSAVYLCASSLTGGTGNGELFFGEGSRLTVL.

On this clonotype itself: A single base separates this from a much larger clone, so it may be a read error. This rearrangement joins TRBV18 to TRBJ2-3; possible D gene TRBD2, 6 bases. The CDR3 sequence is 13 residues long. The germline gives CDR1 KGHSH, CDR2 LQKENI. The chain's CDR3 is CASSLADTDTLYF. CDR3 sequence (DNA): TGTGCCAGCTCACTAGCGGACACAGATACGCTGTATTTT.

This clonotype was picked up a small number of times. The J gene is TRBJ2-3, the V gene TRBV7-8; 11 bases are shared with TRBD2. Germline CDR1 reads SGHVS; CDR2 reads FQNEAQ. With 7 bases clipped from V and 1 base from J, the junction kept 4 bases outside the gene matches. CDR3 size: 15 residues. The DNA for the CDR3 is TGTGCCAGCATCAAACTAGCGGGAGGCACAGATACGCAGTATTTT. Encoded protein: CASIKLAGGTDTQYF.

This clonotype was recorded at least ten times. The chain employs TRBV29-1 and TRBJ2-3; TRBD2 matches at 9 bases. V trimming: 2 bases; J trimming: 9 bases; junction bases outside the gene matches: 12. The CDR3 spans 15 residues. Per the germline V gene, CDR1 is SQVTM and CDR2 is ANQGSEA. Here the CDR3 reads CSVEPSSGRLNTQYF. The CDR3 DNA sequence: TGCAGCGTTGAACCGAGCAGCGGGAGGCTGAACACGCAGTATTTT.